Shown below are 16 T cell receptor beta chains from a single sample sequenced in a study of T-cell memory formation after mild COVID-19. TCRdb processed the 5' RACE reads anew with MiXCR; each CDR3 protein has one entry. The sample consists of about 540,000 distinct CDR3 sequences, 20% of them appearing once. Sequenced: PBMCs or a T cell subset sorted from them (not recorded which). All receptors come from an adult woman who had mild COVID-19 (a few samples of this study predate the infection). Cell type and time point are not known.

This clonotype appeared a few times. V and J are TRBV5-6 and TRBJ2-7, with 13 bases aligning to TRBD2. This CDR3 spans 15 amino acids. Trimming took 2 bases from V and 5 from J; bases not matched to a gene: 4. CDR1 is SGHDT and CDR2 is YYEEEE in the germline V gene. CDR3 DNA sequence: TGTGCCAGCAGCTTTTGGACTAGCGGGAGTAACGAGCAGTACTTC. Its translation: CASSFWTSGSNEQYF.

The chain uses TRBV4-1 and TRBJ1-2, with D possibly matching TRBD1 (5 bases). This CDR3 is built from 15 residues. V gave up 3 bases and J gave up 8 bases, with 19 bases separating them. Germline CDR1 reads MGHRA; CDR2 reads YSYEKL. The CDR3 DNA follows: TGCGCCAGCAGCCAGCCCCCCCGAGGGGATGACGGCTACACCTTC. Amino acids: CASSQPPRGDDGYTF.

This chain uses TRBV29-1 with TRBJ1-2; no definite D call. CDR3 length: 12 residues. V lost 3 bases and J 6 bases, leaving 11 bases between the germline ends. Germline CDR1 and CDR2: SQVTM and ANQGSEA. This chain's CDR3 is CSVDSDRHGYTF. Written as DNA, the CDR3 is TGCAGCGTTGATTCGGACCGACATGGCTACACCTTC.

This clonotype was detected a few times. The chain recombines TRBV5-1 with TRBJ2-1; TRBD2 might be the D (6 bases). This CDR3 is 14 amino acids long. Germline values: CDR1 SGHRS, CDR2 YFSETQ. Deletions cut 3 bases from V and 9 bases from J, with 16 bases between. The chain's CDR3 is CASSWAPGGGEQFF. Written as DNA, the CDR3 is TGCGCCAGCAGCTGGGCACCCGGGGGTGGTGAGCAGTTCTTC.

Many counts were recorded for this clonotype. The chain recombines TRBV11-2 with TRBJ2-4; D is ambiguous. Per germline, CDR1 SGHAT and CDR2 FQNNGV. The CDR3 contains 15 residues. V was pared by 1 base and J by 3 bases, with 10 bases between. The CDR3 region is CASSLGGLGKNIQYF. For the CDR3, the DNA is TGTGCCAGCAGCTTAGGGGGTTTGGGCAAAAACATTCAGTACTTC.

The genes are TRBV18 and TRBJ1-2; TRBD1 is a possible D gene (6 bases). Germline V CDR1 and CDR2: KGHSH, LQKENI. The CDR3 sequence is 14 residues long. Trimming took 2 bases from V and 2 from J, leaving 9 bases between them. The CDR3 nucleotides read TGTGCCAGCTCACCAGGGGGCCAAAACTATGGCTACACCTTC. Translation gives CASSPGGQNYGYTF.

The rearrangement uses TRBV15 and TRBJ1-1; the D is unclear. Deletions cut 5 bases from V and 13 bases from J, with 23 bases between. CDR3 size: 14 residues. Germline V CDR1 and CDR2: LNHNV, YYDKDF (reference sequence). The CDR3 loop reads CATSESPGRPMDFF. In nucleotides, the CDR3 is TGTGCCACCAGCGAGAGCCCGGGTCGGCCGATGGATTTCTTT.

The chain couples TRBV25-1 to TRBJ2-2, with 12 bases aligning to TRBD2. CDR1 and CDR2 (germline): MGHDK, SYGVNS. This CDR3 comprises 17 residues. The ends lost 4 bases at V and 6 bases at J; junction bases unmatched: 9. The DNA for the CDR3 is TGTGCCAGCAGTGGCTCTACTAGCGGGGGGCCCCCCGGGGAGCTGTTTTTT. Its protein product is CASSGSTSGGPPGELFF.

This clonotype came up a few times. The J gene is TRBJ2-3, the V gene TRBV12-3 or TRBV12-4; D remains ambiguous. Trimming took off 6 bases at V and 1 base at J, with 11 bases between the two ends. The CDR3 is 14 amino acids. This chain's CDR3 is CASSPIVGTDTQYF. In DNA, the CDR3 is TGTGCCAGCAGCCCGATAGTGGGCACAGATACGCAGTATTTT.

In this sample, this clonotype turned up a few times. V usage is TRBV5-4 and J usage is TRBJ2-1; 15 bases map to TRBD2. Trimming at V came to 3 bases and at J to 3 bases, leaving 7 bases not matched to a gene. The CDR3 runs to 18 residues. Germline V gene data show CDR1 as SGHNT and CDR2 as YYREEE (reference sequence). The DNA of the CDR3 is TGTGCCAGCAGCTCCGGGACTAGCGGGGGGCAGCTCTACAATGAGCAGTTCTTC. Protein sequence: CASSSGTSGGQLYNEQFF.

This rearrangement joins TRBV30 to TRBJ1-4; unclear D gene. This CDR3 spans 11 amino acids. Trimming pared 0 bases from V and 12 bases from J, leaving 8 bases between. CDR1 is GTSNPN, CDR2 SVGIG, per germline (reference sequence). The CDR3 DNA sequence: TGTGCCTGGAGTGTGAAACATGAACTGTTTTTT. Protein: CAWSVKHELFF.

V is TRBV29-1 and J is TRBJ2-7; possible D gene TRBD1, 5 bases. Germline-derived CDR1 and CDR2 are SQVTM and ANQGSEA. With 4 bases removed from V and 0 bases from J, the gap between germline ends came to 7 bases. The CDR3 has 12 amino acids. Written as DNA, the CDR3 is TGCAGCGTTGTTGACAGCTCCTACGAGCAGTACTTC. As protein: CSVVDSSYEQYF.

The chain recombines TRBV7-9 with TRBJ2-1; the match to TRBD2 covers 10 bases. With 5 bases clipped from V and 6 bases from J, the junction kept 10 bases outside the gene matches. CDR3 length: 16 amino acids. The germline CDR1 and CDR2 sequences are SEHNR and FQNEAQ (reference sequence). This CDR3 reads CASSTGLAGAGNEQFF. The CDR3 region has the DNA TGTGCCAGCAGCACTGGGCTAGCGGGGGCCGGCAATGAGCAGTTCTTC.

This clonotype was found a few times. The CDR3 DNA sequence: TGCAGCGTTGGCTCCTACAATGAGCAGTTCTTC. Its protein product is CSVGSYNEQFF. The rearrangement joins TRBV29-1 to TRBJ2-1; D not resolved. Looked up from germline, CDR1 is SQVTM and CDR2 is ANQGSEA. Between the trimmed V and J ends, which lost 4 bases and 0 bases, there was a span of 1 base. The length of the CDR3 is 11 residues.

J is TRBJ2-7 and V is TRBV6-1, with D maybe TRBD1 (6 bases). The ends were cut back, 2 bases at V and 3 bases at J, with 14 bases in the middle. Germline V gives CDR1 MNHNS, CDR2 SASEGT. The CDR3 covers 15 residues. In DNA, the CDR3 is TGTGCCAGCAGTGAACCGGGACATTTTTACTACGAGCAGTACTTC. This codes for CASSEPGHFYYEQYF.

V usage is TRBV5-1 and J usage is TRBJ2-3; 7 nucleotides agree with TRBD2. V gave up 4 bases and J gave up 3 bases; unmatched junction bases: 2. Germline loops: CDR1 SGHRS, CDR2 YFSETQ. The CDR3 spans 13 residues. CDR3 coding DNA: TGCGCCAGCAGCGTTAGCGGGACAGATACGCAGTATTTT. It specifies CASSVSGTDTQYF.